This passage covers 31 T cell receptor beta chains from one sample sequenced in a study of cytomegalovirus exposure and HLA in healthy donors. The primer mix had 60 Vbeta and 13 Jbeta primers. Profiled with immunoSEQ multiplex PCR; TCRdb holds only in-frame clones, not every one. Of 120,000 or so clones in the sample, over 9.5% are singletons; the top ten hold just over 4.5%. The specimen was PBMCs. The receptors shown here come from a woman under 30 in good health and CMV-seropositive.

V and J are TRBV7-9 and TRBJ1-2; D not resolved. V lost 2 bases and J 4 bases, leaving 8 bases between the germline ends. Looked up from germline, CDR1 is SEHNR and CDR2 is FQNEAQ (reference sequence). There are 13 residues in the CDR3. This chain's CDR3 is CASSLTQIYGYTF. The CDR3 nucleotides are TGTGCCAGCAGCTTAACGCAGATCTATGGCTACACCTTC.

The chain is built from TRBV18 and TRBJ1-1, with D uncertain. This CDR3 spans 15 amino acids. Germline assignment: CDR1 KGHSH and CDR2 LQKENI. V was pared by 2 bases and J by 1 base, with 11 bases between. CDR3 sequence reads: CASSPFSSGNTEAFF. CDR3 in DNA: TGTGCCAGCTCACCATTCTCTTCAGGGAACACTGAAGCTTTCTTT.

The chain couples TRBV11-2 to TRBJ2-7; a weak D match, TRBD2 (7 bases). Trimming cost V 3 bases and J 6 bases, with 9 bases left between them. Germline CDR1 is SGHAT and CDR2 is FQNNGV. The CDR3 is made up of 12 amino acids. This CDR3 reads CASSLRGGEQYF. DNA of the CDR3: TGTGCCAGCAGCTTGAGGGGGGGCGAGCAGTACTTC.

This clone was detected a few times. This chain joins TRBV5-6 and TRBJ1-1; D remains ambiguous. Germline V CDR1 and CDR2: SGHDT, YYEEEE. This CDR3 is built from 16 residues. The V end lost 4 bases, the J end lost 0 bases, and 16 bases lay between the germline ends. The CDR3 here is CASSAPLAGMNTEAFF. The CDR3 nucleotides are TGTGCCAGCAGCGCACCTTTAGCGGGAATGAACACTGAAGCTTTCTTT.

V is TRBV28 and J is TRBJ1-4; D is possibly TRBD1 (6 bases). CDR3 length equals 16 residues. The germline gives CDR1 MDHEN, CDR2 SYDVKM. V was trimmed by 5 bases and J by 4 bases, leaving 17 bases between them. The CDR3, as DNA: TGTGCCAGCAGTGTGGGACAATGGGGTGGTAATGAAAAACTGTTTTTT. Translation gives CASSVGQWGGNEKLFF.

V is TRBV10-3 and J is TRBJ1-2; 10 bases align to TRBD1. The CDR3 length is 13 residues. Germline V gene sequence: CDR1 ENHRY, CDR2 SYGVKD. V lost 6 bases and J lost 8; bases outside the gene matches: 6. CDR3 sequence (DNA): TGTGCCATCAGGCCCGGGACAGGGGAGGGCTACACCTTC. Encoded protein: CAIRPGTGEGYTF.

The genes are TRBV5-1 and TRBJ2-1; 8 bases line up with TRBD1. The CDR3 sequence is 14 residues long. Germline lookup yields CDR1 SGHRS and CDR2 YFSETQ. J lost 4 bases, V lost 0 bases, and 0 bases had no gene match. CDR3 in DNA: TGCGCCAGCAGCTTGGGACAGGGGTACAATGAGCAGTTCTTC. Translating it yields CASSLGQGYNEQFF.

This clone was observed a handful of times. The CDR3 sequence: CASSSSSNTEAFF. In DNA form, the CDR3 reads TGTGCCAGCAGCTCATCGAGTAACACTGAAGCTTTCTTT. The rearrangement uses TRBV5-6 and TRBJ1-1, with D unresolved. Trimming removed 3 bases from V and 2 bases from J, with 8 bases in between. Germline V gene data show CDR1 as SGHDT and CDR2 as YYEEEE. The CDR3 loop spans 13 amino acids. Using reference TRBV5-6 and TRBJ1-1 for the parts outside the CDR3, the full variable domain is DAGVTQSPTHLIKTRGQQVTLRCSPKSGHDTVSWYQQALGQGPQFIFQYYEEEERQRGNFPDRFSGHQFPNYSSELNVNALLLGDSALYLCASSSSSNTEAFFGQGTRLTVV.

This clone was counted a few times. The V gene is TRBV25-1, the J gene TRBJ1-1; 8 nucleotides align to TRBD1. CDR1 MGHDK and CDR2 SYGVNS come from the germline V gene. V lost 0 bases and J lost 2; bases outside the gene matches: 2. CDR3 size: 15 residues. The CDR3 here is CASSEYGQGNTEAFF. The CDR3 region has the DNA TGTGCCAGCAGTGAATATGGACAGGGAAACACTGAAGCTTTCTTT.

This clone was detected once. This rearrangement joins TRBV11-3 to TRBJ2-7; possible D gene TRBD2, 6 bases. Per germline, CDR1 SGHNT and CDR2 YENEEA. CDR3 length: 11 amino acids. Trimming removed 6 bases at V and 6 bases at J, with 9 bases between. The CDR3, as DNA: TGTGCCAGCAGGCGGGGCAGCGAGCAGTACTTC. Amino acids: CASRRGSEQYF.

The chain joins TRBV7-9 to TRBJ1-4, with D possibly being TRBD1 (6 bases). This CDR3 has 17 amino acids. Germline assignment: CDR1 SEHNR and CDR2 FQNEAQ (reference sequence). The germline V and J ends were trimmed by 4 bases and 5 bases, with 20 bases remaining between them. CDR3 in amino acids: CASSYTMTGQENEKLFF. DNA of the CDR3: TGTGCCAGCAGCTATACAATGACGGGACAAGAGAATGAAAAACTGTTTTTT.

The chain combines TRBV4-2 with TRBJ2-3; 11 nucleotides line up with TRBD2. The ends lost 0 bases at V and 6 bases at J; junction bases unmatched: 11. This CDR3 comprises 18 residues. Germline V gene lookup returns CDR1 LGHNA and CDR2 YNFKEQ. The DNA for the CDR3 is TGTGCCAGCAGCCAAGATCCCCTACTAGCGGGGGAGGCGGATACGCAGTATTTT. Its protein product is CASSQDPLLAGEADTQYF.

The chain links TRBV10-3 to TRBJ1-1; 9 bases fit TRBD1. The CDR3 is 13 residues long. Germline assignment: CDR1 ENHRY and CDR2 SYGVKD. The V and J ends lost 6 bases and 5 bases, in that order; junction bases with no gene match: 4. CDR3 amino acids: CAIRDRGRTEAFF. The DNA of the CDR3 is TGTGCCATCAGGGACAGGGGTCGGACTGAAGCTTTCTTT.

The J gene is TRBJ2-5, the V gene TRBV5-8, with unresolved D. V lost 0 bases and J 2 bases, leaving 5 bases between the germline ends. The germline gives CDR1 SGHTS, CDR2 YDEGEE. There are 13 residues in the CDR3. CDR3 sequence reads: CASSLVEQETQYF. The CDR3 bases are TGTGCCAGCAGCTTGGTAGAGCAAGAGACCCAGTACTTC.

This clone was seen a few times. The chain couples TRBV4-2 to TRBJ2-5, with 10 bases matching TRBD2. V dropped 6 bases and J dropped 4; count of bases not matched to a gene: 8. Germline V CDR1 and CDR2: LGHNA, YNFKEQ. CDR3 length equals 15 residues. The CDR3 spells CASSPPLAGAETQYF. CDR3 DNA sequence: TGTGCCAGCAGTCCGCCTCTAGCGGGAGCAGAGACCCAGTACTTC.

For the CDR3, the DNA is TGTGCCAGTAGTATACCAGGGGGCGGGACTGAAGCTTTCTTT. Residues: CASSIPGGGTEAFF. The J gene is TRBJ1-1, the V gene TRBV19; 8 bases line up with TRBD1. This CDR3 has 14 residues. The germline V gene encodes CDR1 LNHDA and CDR2 SQIVND (reference sequence). Germline trimming cut 2 bases from V and 5 bases from J; bases unmatched to any gene: 4. The variable domain in full, completed from reference TRBV19 and TRBJ1-1, reads DGGITQSPKYLFRKEGQNVTLSCEQNLNHDAMYWYRQDPGQGLRLIYYSQIVNDFQKGDIAEGYSVSREKKESFPLTVTSAQKNPTAFYLCASSIPGGGTEAFFGQGTRLTVV.

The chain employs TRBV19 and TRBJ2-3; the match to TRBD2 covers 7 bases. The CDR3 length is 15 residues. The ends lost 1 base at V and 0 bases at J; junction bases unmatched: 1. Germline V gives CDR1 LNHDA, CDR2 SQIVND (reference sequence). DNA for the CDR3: TGTGCCAGTAGTATAGGCGGGGGAAGCACAGATACGCAGTATTTT. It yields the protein CASSIGGGSTDTQYF.

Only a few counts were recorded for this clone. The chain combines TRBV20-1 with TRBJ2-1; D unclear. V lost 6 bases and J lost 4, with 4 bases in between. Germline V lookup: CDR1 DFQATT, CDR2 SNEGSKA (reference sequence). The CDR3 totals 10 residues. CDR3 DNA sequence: TGCAGTGCCGTTTACAATGAGCAGTTCTTC. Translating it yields CSAVYNEQFF.

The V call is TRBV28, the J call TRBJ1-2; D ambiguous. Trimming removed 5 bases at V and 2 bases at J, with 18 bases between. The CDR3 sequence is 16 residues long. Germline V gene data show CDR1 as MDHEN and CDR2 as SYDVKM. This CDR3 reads CASSPIGQNINYGYTF. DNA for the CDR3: TGTGCCAGCAGTCCGATTGGGCAGAACATAAACTATGGCTACACCTTC.

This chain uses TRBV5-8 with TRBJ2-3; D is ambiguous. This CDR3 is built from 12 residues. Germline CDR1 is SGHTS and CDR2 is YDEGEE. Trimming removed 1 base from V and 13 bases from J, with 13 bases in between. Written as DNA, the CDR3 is TGTGCCAGCAGCTTGTTACAGAAGATTGAGTATTTT. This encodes CASSLLQKIEYF. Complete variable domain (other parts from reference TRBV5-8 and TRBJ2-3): EAGVTQSPTHLIKTRGQQATLRCSPISGHTSVYWYQQALGLGLQFLLWYDEGEERNRGNFPPRFSGRQFPNYSSELNVNALELEDSALYLCASSLLQKIEYFGPGTRLTVL.

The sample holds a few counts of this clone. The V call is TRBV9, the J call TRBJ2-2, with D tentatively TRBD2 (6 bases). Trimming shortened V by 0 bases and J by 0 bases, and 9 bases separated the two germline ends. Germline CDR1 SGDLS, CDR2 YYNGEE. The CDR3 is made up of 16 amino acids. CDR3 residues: CASSVEAGTNTGELFF. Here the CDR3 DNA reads TGTGCCAGCAGCGTAGAAGCGGGTACGAACACCGGGGAGCTGTTTTTT.

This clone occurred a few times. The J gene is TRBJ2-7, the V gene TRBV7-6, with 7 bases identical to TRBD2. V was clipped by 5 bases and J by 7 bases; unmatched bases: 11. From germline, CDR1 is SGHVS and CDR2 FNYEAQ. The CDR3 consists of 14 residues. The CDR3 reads CASSASGTAREQYF. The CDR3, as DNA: TGTGCCAGCAGCGCAAGCGGGACGGCTAGAGAGCAGTACTTC.

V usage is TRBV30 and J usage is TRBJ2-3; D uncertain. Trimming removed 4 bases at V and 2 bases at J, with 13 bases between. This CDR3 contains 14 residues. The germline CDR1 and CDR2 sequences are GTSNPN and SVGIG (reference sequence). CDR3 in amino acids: CAWKSGPLTDTQYF. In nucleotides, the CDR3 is TGTGCCTGGAAGTCAGGTCCCCTCACAGATACGCAGTATTTT.

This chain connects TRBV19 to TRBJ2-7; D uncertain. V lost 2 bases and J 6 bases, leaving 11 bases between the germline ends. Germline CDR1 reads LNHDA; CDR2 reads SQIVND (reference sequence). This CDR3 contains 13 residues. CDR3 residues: CASSITFLAEQYF. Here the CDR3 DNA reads TGTGCCAGTAGTATAACCTTCTTGGCCGAGCAGTACTTC.

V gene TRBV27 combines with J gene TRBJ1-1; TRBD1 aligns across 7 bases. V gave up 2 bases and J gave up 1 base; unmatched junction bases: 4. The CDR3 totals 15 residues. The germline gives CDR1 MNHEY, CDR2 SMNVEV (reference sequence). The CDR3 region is CASSLVDRANTEAFF. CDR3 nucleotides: TGTGCCAGCAGTTTAGTAGACAGGGCGAACACTGAAGCTTTCTTT.

The CDR3 loop reads CASSLAREQETQYF. In nucleotides, the CDR3 is TGTGCCAGCAGCCTCGCGAGGGAGCAAGAGACCCAGTACTTC. The gene calls are TRBV7-9 and TRBJ2-5, with D possibly being TRBD2 (5 bases). The CDR3 loop spans 14 amino acids. V lost 5 bases to trimming and J lost 2 bases, with 12 bases between them. Looked up from germline, CDR1 is SEHNR and CDR2 is FQNEAQ (reference sequence).

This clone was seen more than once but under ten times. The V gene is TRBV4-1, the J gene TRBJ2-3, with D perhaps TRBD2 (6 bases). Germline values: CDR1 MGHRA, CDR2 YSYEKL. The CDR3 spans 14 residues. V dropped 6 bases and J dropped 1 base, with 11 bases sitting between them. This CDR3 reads CASSAGRGTDTQYF. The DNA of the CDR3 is TGCGCCAGCAGTGCGGGGCGGGGCACAGATACGCAGTATTTT.

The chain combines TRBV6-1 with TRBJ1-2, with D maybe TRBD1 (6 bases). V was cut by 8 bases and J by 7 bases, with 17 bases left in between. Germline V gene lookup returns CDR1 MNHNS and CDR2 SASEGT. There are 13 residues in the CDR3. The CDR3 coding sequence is TGTGCCAGCGGTGGGGGGCTGGCTGTTGGCTACACCTTC. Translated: CASGGGLAVGYTF.

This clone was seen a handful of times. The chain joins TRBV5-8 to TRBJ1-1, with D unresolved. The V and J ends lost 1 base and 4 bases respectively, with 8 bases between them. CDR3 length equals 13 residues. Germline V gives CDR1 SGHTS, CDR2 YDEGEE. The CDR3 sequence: CASSLNFGTEAFF. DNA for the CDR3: TGTGCCAGCAGCTTGAATTTCGGCACTGAAGCTTTCTTT.

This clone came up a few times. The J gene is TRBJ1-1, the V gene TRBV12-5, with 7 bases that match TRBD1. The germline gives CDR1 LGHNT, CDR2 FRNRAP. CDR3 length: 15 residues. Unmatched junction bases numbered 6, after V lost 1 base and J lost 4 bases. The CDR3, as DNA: TGTGCTAGTGGTTTGGGCGACAGGGTTGGCACTGAAGCTTTCTTT. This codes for CASGLGDRVGTEAFF.

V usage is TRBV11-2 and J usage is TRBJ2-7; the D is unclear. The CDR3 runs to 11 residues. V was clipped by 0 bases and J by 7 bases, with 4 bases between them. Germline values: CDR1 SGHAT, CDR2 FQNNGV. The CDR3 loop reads CASSLDPEQYF. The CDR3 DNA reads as TGTGCCAGCAGCTTAGATCCGGAGCAGTACTTC.